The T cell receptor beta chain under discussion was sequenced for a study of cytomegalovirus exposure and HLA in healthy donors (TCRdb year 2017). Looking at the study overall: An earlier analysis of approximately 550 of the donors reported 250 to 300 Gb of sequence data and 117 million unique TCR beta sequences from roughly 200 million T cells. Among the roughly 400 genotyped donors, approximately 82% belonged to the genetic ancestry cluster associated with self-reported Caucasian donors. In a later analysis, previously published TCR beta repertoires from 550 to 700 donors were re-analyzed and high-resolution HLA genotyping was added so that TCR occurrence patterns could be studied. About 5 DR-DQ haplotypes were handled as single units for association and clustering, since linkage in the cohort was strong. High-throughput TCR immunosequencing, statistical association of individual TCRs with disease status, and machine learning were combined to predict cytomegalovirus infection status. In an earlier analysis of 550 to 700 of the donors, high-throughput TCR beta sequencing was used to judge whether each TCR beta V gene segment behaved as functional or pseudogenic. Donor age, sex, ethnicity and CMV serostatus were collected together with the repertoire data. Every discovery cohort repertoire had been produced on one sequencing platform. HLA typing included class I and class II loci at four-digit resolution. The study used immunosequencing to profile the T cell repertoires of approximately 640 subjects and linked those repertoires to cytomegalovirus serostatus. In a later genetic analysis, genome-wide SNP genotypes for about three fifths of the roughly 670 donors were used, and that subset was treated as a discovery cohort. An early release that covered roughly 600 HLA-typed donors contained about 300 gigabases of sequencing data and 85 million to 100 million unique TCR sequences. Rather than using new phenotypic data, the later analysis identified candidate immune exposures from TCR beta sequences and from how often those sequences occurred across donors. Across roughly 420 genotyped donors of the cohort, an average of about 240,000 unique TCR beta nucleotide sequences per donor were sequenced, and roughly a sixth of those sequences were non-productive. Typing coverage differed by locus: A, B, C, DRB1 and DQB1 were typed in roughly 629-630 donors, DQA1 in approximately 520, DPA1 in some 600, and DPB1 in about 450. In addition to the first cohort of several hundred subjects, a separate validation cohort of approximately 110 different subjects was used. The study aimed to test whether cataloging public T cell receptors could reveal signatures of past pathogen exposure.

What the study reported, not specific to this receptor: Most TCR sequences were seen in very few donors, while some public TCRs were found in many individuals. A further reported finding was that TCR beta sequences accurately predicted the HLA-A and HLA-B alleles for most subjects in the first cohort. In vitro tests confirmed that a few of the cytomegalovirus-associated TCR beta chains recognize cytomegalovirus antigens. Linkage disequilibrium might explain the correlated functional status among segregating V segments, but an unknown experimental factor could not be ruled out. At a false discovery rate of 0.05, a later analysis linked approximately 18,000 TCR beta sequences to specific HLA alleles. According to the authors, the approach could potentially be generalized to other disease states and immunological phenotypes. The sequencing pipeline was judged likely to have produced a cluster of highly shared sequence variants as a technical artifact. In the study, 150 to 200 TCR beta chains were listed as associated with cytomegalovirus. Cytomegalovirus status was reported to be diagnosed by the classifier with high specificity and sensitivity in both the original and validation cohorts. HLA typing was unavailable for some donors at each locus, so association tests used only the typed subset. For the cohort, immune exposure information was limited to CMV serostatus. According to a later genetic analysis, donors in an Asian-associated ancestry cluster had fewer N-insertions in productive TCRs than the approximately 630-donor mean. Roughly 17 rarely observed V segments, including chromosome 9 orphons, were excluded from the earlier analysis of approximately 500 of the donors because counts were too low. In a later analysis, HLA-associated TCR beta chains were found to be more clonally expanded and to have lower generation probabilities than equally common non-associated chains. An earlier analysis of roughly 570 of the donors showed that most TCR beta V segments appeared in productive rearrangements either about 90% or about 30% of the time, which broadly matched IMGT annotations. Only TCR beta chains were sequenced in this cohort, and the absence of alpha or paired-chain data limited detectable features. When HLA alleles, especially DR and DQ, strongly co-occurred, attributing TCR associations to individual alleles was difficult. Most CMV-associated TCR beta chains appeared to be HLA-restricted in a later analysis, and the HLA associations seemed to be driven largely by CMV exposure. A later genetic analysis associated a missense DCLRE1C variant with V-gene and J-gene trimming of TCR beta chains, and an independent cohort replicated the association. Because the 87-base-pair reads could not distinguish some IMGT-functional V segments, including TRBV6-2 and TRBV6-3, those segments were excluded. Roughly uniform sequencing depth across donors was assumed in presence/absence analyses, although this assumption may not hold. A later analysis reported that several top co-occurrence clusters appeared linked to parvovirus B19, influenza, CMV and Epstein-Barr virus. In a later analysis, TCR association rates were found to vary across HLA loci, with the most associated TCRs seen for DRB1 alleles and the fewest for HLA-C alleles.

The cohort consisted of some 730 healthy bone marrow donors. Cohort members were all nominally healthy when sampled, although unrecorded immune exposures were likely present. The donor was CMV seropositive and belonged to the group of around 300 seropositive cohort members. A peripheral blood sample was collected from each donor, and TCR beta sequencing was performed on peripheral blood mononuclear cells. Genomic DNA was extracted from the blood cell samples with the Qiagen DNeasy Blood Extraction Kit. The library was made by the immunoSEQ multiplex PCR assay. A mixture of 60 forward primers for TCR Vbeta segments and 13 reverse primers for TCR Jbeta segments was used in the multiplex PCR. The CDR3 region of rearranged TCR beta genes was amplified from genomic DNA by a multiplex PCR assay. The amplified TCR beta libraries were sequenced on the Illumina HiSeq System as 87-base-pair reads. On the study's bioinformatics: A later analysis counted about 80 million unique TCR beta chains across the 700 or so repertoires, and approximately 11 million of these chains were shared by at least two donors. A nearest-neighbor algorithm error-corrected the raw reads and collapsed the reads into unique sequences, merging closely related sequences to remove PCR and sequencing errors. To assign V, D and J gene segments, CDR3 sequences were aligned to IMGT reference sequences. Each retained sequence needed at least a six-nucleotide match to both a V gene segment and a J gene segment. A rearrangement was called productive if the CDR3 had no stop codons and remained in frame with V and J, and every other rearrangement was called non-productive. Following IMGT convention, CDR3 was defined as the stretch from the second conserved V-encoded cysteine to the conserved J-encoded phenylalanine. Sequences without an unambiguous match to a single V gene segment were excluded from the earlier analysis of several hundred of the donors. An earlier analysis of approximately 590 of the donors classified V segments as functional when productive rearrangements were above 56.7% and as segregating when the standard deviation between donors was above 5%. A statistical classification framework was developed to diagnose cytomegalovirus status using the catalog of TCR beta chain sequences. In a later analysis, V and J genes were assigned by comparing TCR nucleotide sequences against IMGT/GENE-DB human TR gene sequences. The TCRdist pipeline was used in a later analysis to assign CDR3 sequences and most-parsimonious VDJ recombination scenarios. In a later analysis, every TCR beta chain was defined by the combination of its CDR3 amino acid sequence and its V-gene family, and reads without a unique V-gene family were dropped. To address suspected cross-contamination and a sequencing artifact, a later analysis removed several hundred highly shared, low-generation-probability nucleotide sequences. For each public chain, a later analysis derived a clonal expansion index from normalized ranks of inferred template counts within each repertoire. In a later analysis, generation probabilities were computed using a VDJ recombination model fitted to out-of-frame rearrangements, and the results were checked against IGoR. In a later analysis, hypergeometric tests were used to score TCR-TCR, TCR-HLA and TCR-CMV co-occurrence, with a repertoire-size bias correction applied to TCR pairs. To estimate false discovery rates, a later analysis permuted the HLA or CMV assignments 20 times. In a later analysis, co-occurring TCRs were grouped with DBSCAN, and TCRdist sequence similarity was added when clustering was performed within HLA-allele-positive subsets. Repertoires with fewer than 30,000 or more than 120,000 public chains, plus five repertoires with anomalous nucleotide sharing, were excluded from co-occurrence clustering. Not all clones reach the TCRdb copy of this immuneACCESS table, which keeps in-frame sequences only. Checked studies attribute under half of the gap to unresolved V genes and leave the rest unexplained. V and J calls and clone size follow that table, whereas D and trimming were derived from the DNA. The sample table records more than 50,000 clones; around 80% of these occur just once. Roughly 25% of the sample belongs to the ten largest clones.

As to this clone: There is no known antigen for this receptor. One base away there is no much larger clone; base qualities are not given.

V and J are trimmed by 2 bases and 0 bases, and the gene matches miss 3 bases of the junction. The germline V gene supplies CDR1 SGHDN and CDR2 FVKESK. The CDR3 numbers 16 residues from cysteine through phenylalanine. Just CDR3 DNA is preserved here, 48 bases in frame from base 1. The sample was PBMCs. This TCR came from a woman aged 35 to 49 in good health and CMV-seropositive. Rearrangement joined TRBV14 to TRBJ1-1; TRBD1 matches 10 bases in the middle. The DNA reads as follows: TGTGCCAGCAGCCAACGACAGGGGGCTATGAACACTGAAGCTTTCTTT. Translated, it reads CASSQRQGAMNTEAFF.